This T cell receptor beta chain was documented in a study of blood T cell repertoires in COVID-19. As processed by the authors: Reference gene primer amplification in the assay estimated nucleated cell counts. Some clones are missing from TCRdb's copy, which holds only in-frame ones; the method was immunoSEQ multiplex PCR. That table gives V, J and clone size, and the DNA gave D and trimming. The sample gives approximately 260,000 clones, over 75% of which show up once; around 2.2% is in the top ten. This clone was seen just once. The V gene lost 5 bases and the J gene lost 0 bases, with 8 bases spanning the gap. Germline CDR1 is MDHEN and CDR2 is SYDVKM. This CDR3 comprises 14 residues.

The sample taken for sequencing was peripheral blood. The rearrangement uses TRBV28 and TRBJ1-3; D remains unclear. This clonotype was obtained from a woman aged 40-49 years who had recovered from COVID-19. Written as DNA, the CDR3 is TGTGCCAGCAGTAGAGAGGTCTCTGGAAACACCATATATTTT. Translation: CASSREVSGNTIYF.